The present entry profiles one T cell receptor beta chain with its context. Treatment defined: randomized to nivolumab then ipilimumab (arm A) or the reverse (arm B). This sample is part of a study of sequential checkpoint blockade in melanoma. About the study: Patients were randomized 1:1 to nivolumab-then-ipilimumab or ipilimumab-then-nivolumab first-line. Each arm's sequence ended with maintenance nivolumab.

Data came from immunoSEQ multiplex PCR; TCRdb stores just in-frame clones and leaves some out. The repertoire includes roughly 30,000 clones, more than 80% of them detected once, and less than 20% sits in the top ten. V was clipped by 6 bases and J by 4 bases, with 6 bases between them. The V gene's germline CDR1 is MNHEY and CDR2 SMNVEV (reference sequence). The CDR3 contains 12 residues. This specimen consisted of CD8+ T cells sorted from blood (inferred from file names), obtained from a patient given nivolumab and ipilimumab in sequence. This TCR was recovered from a human donor with melanoma. The chain links TRBV27 to TRBJ1-4; D remains ambiguous. CDR3 in amino acids: CASRGLNEKLFF. The CDR3 DNA follows: TGTGCCAGCAGAGGACTTAATGAAAAACTGTTTTTT.